Listed below are T cell receptor beta chains from one sample, sequenced in a study of vaccination effects on CD4 cells after COVID-19. No cognate antigen is known for these TCRs. Libraries were prepared by immunoSEQ multiplex PCR; TCRdb keeps only in-frame clonotypes and omits some of them. The sample lists around 50,000 clones, nearly 75% occurring once. The starting material was CD4+ T cells from PBMCs cultured without peptide, obtained after COVID-19 vaccination. These receptors came from a human donor who had a prior SARS-CoV-2 infection. Both conserved end residues are part of each CDR3. The D gene is left open where the match is weak. Clone size, where shown, is once, few, many, or a class for clones that have expanded.

j_call	clone_size	d_call	v_call	cdr3_aa	cdr3_nt
TRBJ1-6	few	NA	TRBV7-6	CASSLSLSSPLHF	TGTGCCAGCAGCTTAAGCCTTTCTTCACCCCTCCACTTT
TRBJ1-2	NA	NA	TRBV7-2	CASSLAGGVYGYTF	TGTGCCAGCAGCTTGGCCGGAGGAGTCTATGGCTACACCTTC
TRBJ2-7	NA	NA	TRBV11-2	CASSPQGYEQYF	TGTGCCAGCAGCCCGCAGGGTTACGAGCAGTACTTC
TRBJ2-5	NA	NA	TRBV2	CASSVQETQYF	TGTGCCAGCAGTGTTCAAGAGACCCAGTACTTC
TRBJ2-2	NA	TRBD2	TRBV19	CASSRVPGGGNTGELFF	TGTGCCAGTAGTCGAGTTCCAGGCGGGGGGAACACCGGGGAGCTGTTTTTT
TRBJ1-1	NA	NA	TRBV4-2	CASSPVGGEWEAFF	TGTGCCAGCAGCCCCGTTGGGGGGGAATGGGAAGCTTTCTTT
TRBJ1-2	NA	NA	TRBV6-1	CASSEVAGLNHGYTF	TGTGCCAGCAGTGAAGTTGCAGGGTTGAACCATGGCTACACCTTC
TRBJ2-7	NA	TRBD1	TRBV7-2	CASSPDRGRGQYF	TGTGCCAGCAGCCCGGACAGGGGTCGAGGGCAGTACTTC
TRBJ2-5	NA	NA	TRBV6-6	CASSPQETQYF	TGTGCCAGCAGTCCCCAAGAGACCCAGTACTTC
TRBJ1-1	few	NA	TRBV6-2/TRBV6-3	CASSYSDIMNTEAFF	TGTGCCAGCAGTTACTCGGACATCATGAACACTGAAGCTTTCTTT
TRBJ2-1	NA	NA	TRBV5-1	CASSLEGGSYNEQFF	TGCGCCAGCAGCTTAGAGGGGGGTAGCTACAATGAGCAGTTCTTC
TRBJ1-1	NA	NA	TRBV28	CASSFLDRLNTEAFF	TGTGCCAGCAGTTTTCTAGACAGACTGAACACTGAAGCTTTCTTT
TRBJ2-1	NA	NA	TRBV20-1	CSARGTLGQFF	TGCAGTGCGAGAGGGACCTTGGGGCAGTTCTTC
TRBJ2-6	NA	NA	TRBV30	CAWRPWGRVGANVLTF	TGTGCCTGGAGACCTTGGGGCAGGGTTGGGGCCAACGTCCTGACTTTC
TRBJ1-1	few	TRBD1	TRBV5-4	CASSRGQGYEAFF	TGTGCCAGCAGCCGTGGACAGGGGTATGAAGCTTTCTTT
TRBJ2-5	NA	TRBD2	TRBV10-3	CAISDPTSGTQETQYF	TGTGCCATCAGTGATCCGACTAGCGGGACCCAAGAGACCCAGTACTTC
TRBJ2-7	NA	NA	TRBV4-1	CASSQVQSVRLYEQYF	TGCGCCAGCAGCCAAGTTCAATCTGTGAGGCTCTACGAGCAGTACTTC
TRBJ1-6	few	NA	TRBV21-1	CASSIYSSYNSPLHF	TGTGCCAGCAGCATTTACAGCTCCTATAATTCACCCCTCCACTTT
TRBJ2-3	NA	NA	TRBV7-8	CASSLGRYRGQSTDTQYF	TGTGCCAGCAGCTTAGGACGATATAGGGGCCAGAGCACAGATACGCAGTATTTT
TRBJ1-2	NA	TRBD1	TRBV7-2	CASSQTGNYGYTF	TGTGCCAGCAGCCAGACAGGGAACTATGGCTACACCTTC
TRBJ2-5	NA	NA	TRBV19	CASRKTGLARTQETQYF	TGTGCCAGTAGAAAAACGGGGCTAGCCCGCACACAAGAGACCCAGTACTTC
TRBJ1-2	NA	NA	TRBV4-2	CASSQDPLRNYGYTF	TGTGCCAGCAGCCAAGACCCGTTGCGGAACTATGGCTACACCTTC
TRBJ2-2	NA	TRBD2	TRBV7-6	CASSLVPGLAGVNTGELFF	TGTGCCAGCAGCTTAGTCCCGGGACTAGCGGGGGTGAACACCGGGGAGCTGTTTTTT
TRBJ1-2	NA	TRBD1	TRBV6-6	CASSYEGQAGPYGYTF	TGTGCCAGCAGTTACGAGGGACAGGCCGGGCCCTATGGCTACACCTTC
TRBJ2-2	few	NA	TRBV30	CAWRDGTIVSGELFF	TGTGCCTGGAGGGATGGGACGATTGTGTCCGGGGAGCTGTTTTTT
TRBJ2-2	once	NA	TRBV6-5	CASSWTGGPGELFF	TGTGCCAGCAGTTGGACAGGAGGGCCCGGGGAGCTGTTTTTT
TRBJ2-5	few	NA	TRBV18	CASSLDLTGQETQYF	TGTGCCAGCTCACTTGACTTGACAGGCCAAGAGACCCAGTACTTC
TRBJ2-7	NA	NA	TRBV6-5	CASSYVSAFHEQYF	TGTGCCAGCAGTTACGTTTCGGCGTTCCACGAGCAGTACTTC
TRBJ2-2	NA	TRBD1	TRBV7-2	CASRNQGANTGELFF	TGTGCCAGCAGAAACCAGGGGGCGAACACCGGGGAGCTGTTTTTT
TRBJ1-2	NA	TRBD1	TRBV7-8	CASSPGRRGLYGYTF	TGTGCCAGCAGCCCGGGTCGGAGGGGGCTCTATGGCTACACCTTC
TRBJ1-2	few	NA	TRBV5-1	CASRQQGSEYGYTF	TGCGCCAGCAGACAGCAGGGGAGTGAGTATGGCTACACCTTC
TRBJ2-3	NA	TRBD2	TRBV4-3	CASSLGSGLAGGTDTQYF	TGCGCCAGCAGCCTGGGCTCAGGACTAGCGGGAGGCACAGATACGCAGTATTTT
TRBJ1-1	NA	NA	TRBV5-1	CASSLVTAKRAEAFF	TGCGCCAGCAGCTTGGTGACAGCCAAGCGTGCTGAAGCTTTCTTT
TRBJ2-1	NA	TRBD2	TRBV7-7	CASSPLAGTSGNNEQFF	TGTGCTAGCAGCCCCCTCGCAGGGACTAGCGGGAACAATGAGCAGTTCTTC
TRBJ2-2	NA	NA	TRBV5-1	CASSNTANTGELFF	TGCGCCAGCAGCAACACAGCGAACACCGGGGAGCTGTTTTTT
TRBJ2-3	NA	TRBD1	TRBV11-3	CASSAYRGDTQYF	TGTGCCAGCAGCGCATACAGGGGGGATACGCAGTATTTT
TRBJ2-3	few	NA	TRBV6-4	CASSDGNTDTQYF	TGTGCCAGCAGTGACGGAAACACAGATACGCAGTATTTT
TRBJ1-4	NA	NA	TRBV29-1	CSVEKRNGTNEKLFF	TGCAGCGTTGAGAAGAGGAATGGGACTAATGAAAAACTGTTTTTT
TRBJ2-7	few	TRBD2	TRBV5-4	CASSTSGRRSSYEQYF	TGTGCCAGCAGTACTAGCGGGAGGAGGTCGTCCTACGAGCAGTACTTC
TRBJ2-2	NA	NA	TRBV19	CASSRADGELFF	TGTGCCAGTAGTCGCGCTGACGGGGAGCTGTTTTTT
TRBJ2-1	NA	NA	TRBV9	CASSVAGLKIYEQFF	TGTGCCAGCAGCGTAGCGGGACTGAAAATCTATGAGCAGTTCTTC
TRBJ2-3	NA	NA	TRBV7-2	CASSLLRSASEVGDTQYF	TGTGCCAGCAGCTTACTTCGGTCAGCGTCGGAGGTTGGGGATACGCAGTATTTT
TRBJ1-4	many	NA	TRBV4-1	CASSQDPLAGTTNEKLFF	TGCGCCAGCAGCCAAGATCCTCTTGCGGGGACAACTAATGAAAAACTGTTTTTT
TRBJ2-2	NA	NA	TRBV2	CASTPDRRSTGELFF	TGTGCCAGCACCCCCGATCGGCGAAGCACCGGGGAGCTGTTTTTT
TRBJ1-2	NA	TRBD1	TRBV7-9	CASSPVTGDGYTF	TGTGCCAGCAGCCCAGTCACAGGGGATGGCTACACCTTC
TRBJ1-1	NA	TRBD1	TRBV5-8	CASTWDRVLPLAEAFF	TGTGCCAGCACATGGGACAGGGTCCTTCCTTTGGCTGAAGCTTTCTTT
TRBJ2-4	NA	NA	TRBV7-9	CASSTRGQSPERIQYF	TGTGCCAGCAGCACCCGGGGCCAGTCCCCCGAAAGAATTCAGTACTTC
TRBJ2-2	NA	TRBD1	TRBV7-8	CASSMDRGNTGELFF	TGTGCCAGCAGCATGGACAGGGGAAACACCGGGGAGCTGTTTTTT
TRBJ1-2	NA	TRBD1	TRBV15	CATSTRQGRGGYTF	TGTGCCACCAGCACACGACAGGGAAGAGGTGGCTACACCTTC
TRBJ1-1	few	NA	TRBV5-1	CASSLRGMNTEAFF	TGCGCCAGCAGCTTGAGGGGTATGAACACTGAAGCTTTCTTT
TRBJ1-2	NA	TRBD1	TRBV7-9	CASPDITGGYGYTF	TGTGCCAGTCCAGACATAACAGGGGGCTATGGCTACACCTTC
TRBJ2-7	NA	TRBD2	TRBV5-1	CASSITGGALREQYF	TGCGCCAGCAGCATTACCGGGGGGGCTCTGAGGGAGCAGTACTTC
TRBJ1-2	few	TRBD1	TRBV7-2	CASSPGTGQVYGYTF	TGTGCCAGCAGCCCGGGGACAGGGCAGGTCTATGGCTACACCTTC
TRBJ1-4	NA	TRBD1	TRBV6-5	CASRIAGTGNEKLFF	TGTGCCAGCAGAATAGCTGGGACAGGGAATGAAAAACTGTTTTTT
TRBJ2-3	NA	NA	TRBV5-5	CASSLGTVLRGSLTDTQYF	TGTGCCAGCAGCTTGGGGACCGTACTACGTGGTTCATTGACAGATACGCAGTATTTT
TRBJ2-1	NA	NA	TRBV7-9	CASSLDWGAILVSEQFF	TGTGCCAGCAGCTTAGATTGGGGCGCCATACTAGTTTCTGAGCAGTTCTTC
TRBJ2-1	few	NA	TRBV25-1	CASSDQAGWSFF	TGTGCCAGCAGTGACCAGGCAGGGTGGTCGTTCTTC
TRBJ2-1	NA	NA	TRBV15	CATSRIEGEQFF	TGTGCCACCAGCAGGATCGAGGGTGAGCAGTTCTTC
TRBJ1-5	NA	NA	TRBV23-1	CASSQCVSGNQPQHF	TGCGCCAGCAGTCAATGCGTTTCAGGGAATCAGCCCCAGCATTTT